The present T cell receptor (beta chain) was sequenced within a study of blood T cell repertoires in COVID-19. Study-wide context: Samples taken during acute and convalescent COVID-19 were collected in the United States, Italy and Spain.

V lost 0 bases and J lost 0, with 10 bases in between. CDR3 length: 16 residues. Participants spanned ages about 18 to 100 years and resided in 20 to 30 US areas. Produced via immunoSEQ multiplex PCR; TCRdb's table is partial and in-frame only. Of 490,000 or so clones in the sample, around 85% were seen once. Sequenced material: PBMCs or T cells enriched from blood (not recorded which). The TCR comes from a woman in her sixties or seventies who had recovered from COVID-19. V usage is TRBV5-3 and J usage is TRBJ1-3; D perhaps matches TRBD1 (5 bases). TRBV5-3 is marked as an open reading frame, function uncertain. The DNA for the CDR3 is TGTGCCAGAAGCTTGGCGAGCAGGGCCTCTGGAAACACCATATATTTT. It is translated as CARSLASRASGNTIYF.